This T cell receptor (beta chain) was identified during a study of vaccination and CD4 T cells after COVID-19. On the study more broadly: The study drew post-COVID samples a median around 100 days after diagnosis (range 35 to 161).

Stated treatment: roughly 10-day PBMC culture with coronavirus spike peptide pools or control peptides (ViraFEST assay). T cells were expanded with peptide pools, and expanded clonotypes were identified by TCR sequencing. Half-medium replacement with fresh IL-2 medium took place on days 3 and 7. On this clonotype: As yet, its antigen is unknown.

Cultured CD4+ T-cell DNA underwent Oncomine TCR Beta short-read sequencing. Researchers extracted genomic DNA from CD4+ T cells that had been cultured. TCRdb called the PCR reads again in MiXCR, with one record for every CDR3 protein. The sample includes 4,500 or so distinct CDR3 sequences, 35% to 50% of them seen just once. This CDR3 is 16 amino acids long. Germline lookup yields CDR1 LGHNA and CDR2 YSLEER. With 0 bases clipped from V and 4 bases from J, the junction kept 4 bases outside the gene matches. Sample: CD4+ T cells from blood, cultured in vitro. The origin of this receptor is a human donor who had recovered from COVID-19. This chain links TRBV4-3 with TRBJ1-2, with 11 bases fitting TRBD1. DNA of the CDR3: TGCGCCAGCAGCCAAGACTGGACAGGGGGCATCTATGGCTACACCTTC. Residues: CASSQDWTGGIYGYTF.